These 8 T cell receptor beta chains were all obtained from the same sample, sequenced in a study of neurological immune-mediated disorders. Via MiXCR, TCRdb re-called the 5' RACE reads, giving one row per CDR3 protein. The table lists about 62,000 distinct CDR3 sequences, less than 6% of them singletons. Specimen: PBMCs. The receptors here all came from a woman in her forties or fifties with multiple sclerosis.

This clonotype has only a few counts. This chain joins TRBV5-1 and TRBJ1-1; the D is unclear. V lost 1 base and J 1 base, leaving 8 bases between the germline ends. Germline V lookup: CDR1 SGHRS, CDR2 YFSETQ. This CDR3 contains 14 residues. The CDR3 DNA reads as TGCGCCAGCAGCTTGAACCCCGGGAACACTGAAGCTTTCTTT. It translates to CASSLNPGNTEAFF. Full variable domain (rest looked up from reference TRBV5-1 and TRBJ1-1): KAGVTQTPRYLIKTRGQQVTLSCSPISGHRSVSWYQQTPGQGLQFLFEYFSETQRNKGNFPGRFSGRQFSNSRSEMNVSTLELGDSALYLCASSLNPGNTEAFFGQGTRLTVV.

This clonotype was picked up many times. An end of the junction does not agree with germline; a read error may underlie this. The chain recombines TRBV13 with TRBJ2-1; TRBD2 agrees at 13 bases. The CDR3 consists of 18 residues. Germline V gene sequence: CDR1 PRHDT, CDR2 FYEKMQ (reference sequence). CDR3 loop: CASSLGLAGDSSYNEQFF. The CDR3 DNA follows: TGTGCCAGCAGCCTAGGACTAGCGGGGGATAGCTCCTACAATGAGCAGTTCTTC.

In its sample, this clonotype was seen many times. J is TRBJ1-2 and V is TRBV5-1; 9 nucleotides match TRBD1. This CDR3 comprises 13 residues. Germline CDR1 SGHRS, CDR2 YFSETQ. V trimming: 4 bases; J trimming: 8 bases; junction bases outside the gene matches: 6. CDR3 amino acids: CASSPGQGEGYTF. The CDR3 DNA reads as TGCGCCAGCAGCCCGGGACAGGGTGAAGGCTACACCTTC.

This clonotype was recorded at least ten times. The chain joins TRBV9 to TRBJ2-5; D not resolved. The CDR3 sequence is 13 residues long. The V and J ends lost 0 bases and 3 bases respectively, with 6 bases between them. Germline loops: CDR1 SGDLS, CDR2 YYNGEE. The CDR3 reads CASSVGGEETQYF. CDR3 DNA sequence: TGTGCCAGCAGCGTAGGAGGAGAAGAGACCCAGTACTTC.

This clonotype was recorded many times. J is TRBJ1-5 and V is TRBV6-1; D remains ambiguous. This CDR3 region has 13 residues. The ends were cut back, 4 bases at V and 4 bases at J, with 8 bases in the middle. Germline loops: CDR1 MNHNS, CDR2 SASEGT. The CDR3 sequence: CASSVRVNQPQHF. CDR3 DNA: TGTGCCAGCAGTGTTCGGGTGAATCAGCCCCAGCATTTT.

V is TRBV20-1 and J is TRBJ2-7, with D perhaps assigned TRBD1 or TRBD2 (5 bases each). CDR1 is DFQATT, CDR2 SNEGSKA, per germline (reference sequence). The ends were cut back, 4 bases at V and 2 bases at J, with 12 bases in the middle. CDR3 length: 13 residues. The CDR3 is CSATGTSTYEQYF. CDR3 DNA sequence: TGCAGTGCTACCGGGACGTCCACCTACGAGCAGTACTTC.

Ten or more counts support this clonotype. The chain has TRBV29-1 and TRBJ1-1; 8 nucleotides align to TRBD1. Germline CDR1 and CDR2: SQVTM and ANQGSEA. V lost 7 bases to trimming and J lost 2 bases; unmatched junction nucleotides: 6. The CDR3 contains 13 residues. The CDR3 is CSATGTGNTEAFF. In DNA, the CDR3 is TGCAGCGCGACCGGGACAGGAAACACTGAAGCTTTCTTT.

This clonotype occurred many times. The chain employs TRBV20-1 and TRBJ1-4; D gene unclear. Trimming pared 4 bases from V and 8 bases from J, leaving 17 bases between. Per germline, CDR1 DFQATT and CDR2 SNEGSKA (reference sequence). The CDR3 covers 14 residues. CDR3 DNA sequence: TGCAGTGCTATAGAAGAGGATGGGAAGGAAAAACTGTTTTTT. Its protein product is CSAIEEDGKEKLFF.